This T cell receptor (beta chain) was found in a study of cytomegalovirus exposure and HLA in healthy donors. As to this clone: What it binds is unknown.

The CDR3 sequence is 15 residues long. Germline CDR1 reads MGHRA; CDR2 reads YSYEKL. The PCR used 60 Vbeta and 13 Jbeta primers. Profiling relied on immunoSEQ multiplex PCR, and the TCRdb table lists in-frame clones only, not all of them. The data contain 150,000 to 200,000 clones, 80% to 90% of them singletons. Findings and limits, study-wide: For most TCR beta V segments, an earlier analysis put the productive rate at about 90% or about 30% of the time.

Sequenced input: PBMCs. The receptor was derived from a man between 18 and 29 years old in good health and CMV-seropositive. The rearrangement links TRBV4-1 to TRBJ2-5; 7 bases align to TRBD1. Near its end, the DNA agrees better with TRBJ2-7, so the J call may be wrong. CDR3 in DNA: TGCGCCAGCAGCCAGGCGAGGACAGGCGCCTACGAGCAGTACTTC. It codes for CASSQARTGAYEQYF.